Following are 7 T cell receptor beta chains from one sample sequenced in a study of early T cells in non-severe SARS-CoV-2 infection. TCRdb called the 5' RACE reads again in MiXCR, with one record for every CDR3 protein. The sample lists some 100,000 distinct CDR3 sequences, about 14% occurring once. Source material: whole blood. All receptors come from an adult who was a healthcare worker with PCR-confirmed SARS-CoV-2 infection or an uninfected control (not recorded which).

This clonotype was observed a handful of times. The rearrangement uses TRBV2 and TRBJ1-2, with a tentative D call TRBD1 (5 bases). Trimming stripped 4 bases from V and 5 bases from J, with 11 bases between. In germline, CDR1 is SNHLY, CDR2 FYNNEI. This CDR3 is built from 13 residues. CDR3 DNA: TGTGCCAGCAGTGTGGGGGTAAAGTATGGCTACACCTTC. It yields the protein CASSVGVKYGYTF.

This clonotype was counted at least ten times. V is TRBV20-1 and J is TRBJ1-6, with 7 bases that match TRBD1. This CDR3 region has 16 residues. CDR1 is DFQATT, CDR2 SNEGSKA, per germline (reference sequence). V dropped 3 bases and J dropped 11; count of bases not matched to a gene: 16. The CDR3, as DNA: TGCAGTGCTAGTAGGGGACAGTCAAATCGCGGGGCACCCCTCCACTTT. It translates to CSASRGQSNRGAPLHF.

V and J are TRBV29-1 and TRBJ1-1, with D unclear. CDR1 SQVTM and CDR2 ANQGSEA come from the germline V gene. The CDR3 runs to 12 residues. The V end was cut by 6 bases, the J end by 0 bases, with 8 bases between. CDR3 protein: CSVSNMNTEAFF. CDR3 nucleotides: TGCAGCGTCTCTAATATGAACACTGAAGCTTTCTTT. Combining the CDR3 with reference TRBV29-1 and TRBJ1-1 gives the whole variable domain SAVISQKPSRDICQRGTSLTIQCQVDSQVTMMFWYRQQPGQSLTLIATANQGSEATYESGFVIDKFPISRPNLTFSTLTVSNMSPEDSSIYLCSVSNMNTEAFFGQGTRLTVV.

This clonotype occurred a few times. J is TRBJ2-3 and V is TRBV29-1; no clear D gene. Per germline, CDR1 SQVTM and CDR2 ANQGSEA. Trimming took off 4 bases at V and 6 bases at J, with 8 bases between the two ends. This CDR3 comprises 11 residues. The CDR3 region is CSVVWPDTQYF. The CDR3 nucleotides read TGCAGCGTTGTGTGGCCTGATACGCAGTATTTT.

The table lists this clonotype with many counts. CDR3 residues: CASSQRSSGNTIYF. The CDR3, as DNA: TGTGCCAGCAGCCAGAGGTCCTCTGGAAACACCATATATTTT. The V and J genes are TRBV3-1 and TRBJ1-3; D call uncertain. Germline loops: CDR1 LGHDT, CDR2 YNNKEL (reference sequence). With 3 bases removed from V and 0 bases from J, the gap between germline ends came to 6 bases. There are 14 residues in the CDR3.

At least ten counts were recorded for this clonotype. This rearrangement joins TRBV18 to TRBJ2-2; unclear D gene. The germline V gene encodes CDR1 KGHSH and CDR2 LQKENI. Trimming pared 5 bases from V and 7 bases from J, leaving 5 bases between. The CDR3 runs 11 residues. DNA for the CDR3: TGTGCCAGCTCAGATGACGGGGAGCTGTTTTTT. Translated: CASSDDGELFF.

This clonotype was observed a handful of times. The rearrangement links TRBV29-1 to TRBJ1-1; D gene uncertain. Looked up from germline, CDR1 is SQVTM and CDR2 is ANQGSEA. The CDR3 runs to 10 residues. Trimming left V 7 bases short and J 3 bases short, with 6 bases between. DNA of the CDR3: TGCAGCGGACAAGACACTGAAGCTTTCTTT. It encodes CSGQDTEAFF.